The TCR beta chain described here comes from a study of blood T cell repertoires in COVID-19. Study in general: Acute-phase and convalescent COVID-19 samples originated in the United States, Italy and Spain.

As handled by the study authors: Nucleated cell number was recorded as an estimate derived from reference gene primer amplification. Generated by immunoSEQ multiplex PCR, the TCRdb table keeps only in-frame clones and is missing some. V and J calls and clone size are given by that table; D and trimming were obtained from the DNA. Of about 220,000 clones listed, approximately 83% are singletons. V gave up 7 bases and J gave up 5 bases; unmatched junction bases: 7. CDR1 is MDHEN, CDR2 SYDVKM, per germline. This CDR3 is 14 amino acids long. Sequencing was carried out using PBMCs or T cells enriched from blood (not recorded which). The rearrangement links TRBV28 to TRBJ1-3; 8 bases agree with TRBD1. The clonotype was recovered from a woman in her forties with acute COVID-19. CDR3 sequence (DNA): TGTGCCAGCAAGGGACAGGATAAACGAAACACCATATATTTT. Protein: CASKGQDKRNTIYF.